The T cell receptor (beta chain) under discussion was sequenced for a study of CD8 T cells in Susac syndrome (dated by TCRdb to between 2019 and 2020). Some background on the complete study: Of the Susac syndrome patients who were sequenced, about six had clinically active disease and roughly eight were in clinical remission. At blood withdrawal, Susac syndrome patients were either therapy-naive, taking corticosteroids (in some cases with IVIg as well), or taking IVIg alone. The study used repertoire sequencing to test whether antigen drove CD8+ T cell activation and differentiation in Susac syndrome. The study compared CD8+ T cell repertoire clonality among 12 healthy donors, approximately 14 Susac syndrome patients and roughly 16 multiple sclerosis patients. Paper-wide results and their limitations: Clonal expansion was observed in Susac syndrome CD8+ repertoires, with the highest expansion in CD8+ TEMRA cells and greater expansion in clinically active than in remitting patients. Looking at Susac-specific public clones, the researchers identified around 15 in the total CD8+ repertoire and about 5 in the CD8+ TEMRA repertoire. The study acknowledged that relatively few individuals were included in the TCR sequencing and HLA analysis.

Peripheral blood CD8+ and CD4+ T cells from healthy donors, Susac syndrome patients and multiple sclerosis patients were profiled using high-throughput TCR beta sequencing. The Susac syndrome patients fulfilled recently defined diagnostic criteria for definite or probable disease. Bulk CD8+ and CD4+ T cells were purified by magnetic negative isolation, whereas CD8+ TEMRA cells were enriched by FACS. Blood was drawn into EDTA tubes, processed within 24 hours, and PBMCs were isolated by density gradient centrifugation. PBMCs intended for TCR sequencing were cryopreserved in liquid nitrogen and were subsequently thawed in a 37 degrees C water bath. The sorted or isolated CD4+, CD8+ and CD8+ TEMRA cells reached a purity of at least 90%. Including the terminal cysteine and phenylalanine, the CDR3 comprises 13 residues. Only the CDR3 DNA is retained, 39 bases long and in frame from the first base. Trimming at the junction amounts to 3 bases on V and 6 bases on J, and the germline ends lie 11 bases apart. From a lookup of the germline V gene (reference sequence), CDR1 and CDR2 are MNHEY and SMNVEV.

RNA was extracted using the RNeasy kit, and roughly 0.45 to 1 microgram was reverse transcribed with random hexamers. The immunoSEQ multiplex PCR assay, covering 54 Vbeta and 13 Jbeta segments, was used to amplify TCR beta CDR3 regions. PCR amplification bias was corrected by using a synthetic template baseline for primer optimization and computational correction. The original methods were these. Reads were annotated to V, D and J genes according to IMGT and were analyzed with immunoSEQ Analyzer, with only productive sequences retained. Clonality was calculated as one minus the Shannon entropy normalized by log2 of the number of productive unique sequences. For each patient and control, public and private clones were evaluated among the 100 most prevalent clones. Clones were defined as Susac-specific if absent from the healthy and MS cohorts, from under 1,200 published viral clones and from other ImmuneACCESS disease sequences. The public reads were reprocessed in TCRdb via fastp at Q25 and MiXCR, keeping in-frame beta chains. Every distinct CDR3 protein forms one entry, paired with its most common genes and DNA. The V and J calls and clone size are TCRdb's, not the authors'. This sample holds about 190,000 distinct CDR3 sequences; around 93% were observed only once. Of the sample, less than 0.2% falls within the top ten clones.

As concerns this clonotype: Its antigen has not been determined. Qualities for individual bases were not recorded, and no much larger clone is one base off.

Rearrangement joined TRBV27 to TRBJ1-1; D gene: possibly TRBD1, on 5 matching bases. The specimen sequenced was CD8+ T cells from PBMCs. This TCR came from a human donor with Susac syndrome. Here is the DNA: TGTGCCAGCAGTTTTCGGGGCGCTGCTGAAGCTTTCTTT. Its translation is CASSFRGAAEAFF.